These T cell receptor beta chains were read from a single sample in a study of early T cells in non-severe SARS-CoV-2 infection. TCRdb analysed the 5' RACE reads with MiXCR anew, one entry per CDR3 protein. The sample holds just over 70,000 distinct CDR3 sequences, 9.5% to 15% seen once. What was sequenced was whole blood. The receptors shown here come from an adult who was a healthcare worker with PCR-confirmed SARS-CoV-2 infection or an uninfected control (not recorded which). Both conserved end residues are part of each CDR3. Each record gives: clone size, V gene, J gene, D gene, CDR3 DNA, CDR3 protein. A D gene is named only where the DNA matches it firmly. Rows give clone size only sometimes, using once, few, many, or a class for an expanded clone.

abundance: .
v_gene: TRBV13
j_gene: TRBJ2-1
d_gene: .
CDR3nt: TGTGCCAGCAGCTTAGGCCGAAGAGCAGGGAGGCAGTTCTTC
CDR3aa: CASSLGRRAGRQFF

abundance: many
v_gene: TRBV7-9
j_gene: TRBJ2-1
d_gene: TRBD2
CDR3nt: TGTGCCAGCAGCCTGGACGGACTAGCGGTTTACAATGAGCAGTTCTTC
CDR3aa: CASSLDGLAVYNEQFF

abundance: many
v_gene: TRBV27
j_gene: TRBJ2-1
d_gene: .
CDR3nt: TGTGCCAGCAGTTTATTTCATCCGGAGTATCACAATGAGCAGTTCTTC
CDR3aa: CASSLFHPEYHNEQFF

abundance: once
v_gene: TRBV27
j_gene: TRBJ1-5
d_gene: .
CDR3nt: TGTGCCAGCAGTTTCGGGGGAGGTAGCAATCAGCCCCAGCATTTT
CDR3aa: CASSFGGGSNQPQHF

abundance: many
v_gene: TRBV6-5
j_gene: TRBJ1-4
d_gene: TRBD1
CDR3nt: TGTGCCAGCAGTTACTCTACAGGGGGGGGTGAAAAACTGTTTTTT
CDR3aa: CASSYSTGGGEKLFF

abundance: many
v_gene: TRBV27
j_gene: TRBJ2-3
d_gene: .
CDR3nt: TGTGCCAGCAGTTTATCGACGACAGATACGCAGTATTTT
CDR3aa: CASSLSTTDTQYF

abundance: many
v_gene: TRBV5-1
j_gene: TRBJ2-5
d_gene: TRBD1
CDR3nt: TGCGCCAGCAGCCTGGACAGGACGCAAGAGACCCAGTACTTC
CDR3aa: CASSLDRTQETQYF

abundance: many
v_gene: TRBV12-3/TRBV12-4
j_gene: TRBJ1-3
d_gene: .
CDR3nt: TGTGCCAGCAGGCGGGGGAGCTCTGGAAACACCATATATTTT
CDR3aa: CASRRGSSGNTIYF

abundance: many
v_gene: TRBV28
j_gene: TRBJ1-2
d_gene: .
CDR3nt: TGTGCCAGCAGTTTGGGACAACTCTATGGCTACACCTTC
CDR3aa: CASSLGQLYGYTF

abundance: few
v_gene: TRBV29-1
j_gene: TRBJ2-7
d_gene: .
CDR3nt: TGCAGCGTTGTTCTCAAATTCTACGAGCAGTACTTC
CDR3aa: CSVVLKFYEQYF

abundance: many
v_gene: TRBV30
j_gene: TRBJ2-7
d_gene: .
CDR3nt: TGTGCCTGGGGGAAACTAAGCCCCTACGAGCAGTACTTC
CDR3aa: CAWGKLSPYEQYF

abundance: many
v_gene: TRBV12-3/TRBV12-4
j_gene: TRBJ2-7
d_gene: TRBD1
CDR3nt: TGTGCCAGCAGTAGACAGGGACCCTACGAGCAGTACTTC
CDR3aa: CASSRQGPYEQYF

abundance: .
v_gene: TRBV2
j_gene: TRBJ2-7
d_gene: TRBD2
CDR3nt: TGTGCCACAACCGGGACTAGCGGGAGGAGCGAGCAGTACTTC
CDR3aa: CATTGTSGRSEQYF

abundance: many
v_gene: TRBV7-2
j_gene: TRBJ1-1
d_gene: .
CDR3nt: TGTGCCAGCAGCTTACAGGGAATAAACACTGAAGCTTTCTTT
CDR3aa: CASSLQGINTEAFF

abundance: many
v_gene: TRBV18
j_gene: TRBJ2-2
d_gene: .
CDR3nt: TGTGCCAGCTCACGACTAACCGGGGAGCTGTTTTTT
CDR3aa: CASSRLTGELFF

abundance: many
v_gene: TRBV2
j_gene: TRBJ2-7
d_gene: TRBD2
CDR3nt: TGTGCCAGCAGCCCTGGGACTAGCGGGAGCGAGCAGTACTTC
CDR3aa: CASSPGTSGSEQYF

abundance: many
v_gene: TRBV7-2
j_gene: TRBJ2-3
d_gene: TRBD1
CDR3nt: TGTGCCAGCAGCGAACAGACAGGGACAGATACGCAGTATTTT
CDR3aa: CASSEQTGTDTQYF

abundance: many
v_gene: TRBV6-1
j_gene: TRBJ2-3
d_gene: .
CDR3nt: TGTGCCAGCAGCCGAGGCACAGATACGCAGTATTTT
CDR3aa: CASSRGTDTQYF

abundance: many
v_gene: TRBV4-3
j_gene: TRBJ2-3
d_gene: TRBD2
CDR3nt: TGCGCCAGCAGCCAAGATTTTGCGGGAGGGCCCACAGATACGCAGTATTTT
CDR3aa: CASSQDFAGGPTDTQYF

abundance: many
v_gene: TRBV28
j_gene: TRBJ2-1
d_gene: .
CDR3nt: TGTGCCAGCAGTCCATATCCCAATGAGCAGTTCTTC
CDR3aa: CASSPYPNEQFF

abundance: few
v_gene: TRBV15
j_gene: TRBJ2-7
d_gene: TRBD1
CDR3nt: TGTGCCACCAGCAGTGACAGGGTCAACGAGCAGTACTTC
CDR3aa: CATSSDRVNEQYF

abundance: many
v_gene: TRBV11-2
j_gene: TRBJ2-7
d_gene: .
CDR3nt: TGTGCCAGCAGCTTACGCACAACAAGGGGCCTCGAGCAGTACTTC
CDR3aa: CASSLRTTRGLEQYF

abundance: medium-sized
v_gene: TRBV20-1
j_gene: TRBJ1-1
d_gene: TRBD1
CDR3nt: TGCAGTGCTAGAGGGACAGGGGACACTGAAGCTTTCTTT
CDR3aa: CSARGTGDTEAFF

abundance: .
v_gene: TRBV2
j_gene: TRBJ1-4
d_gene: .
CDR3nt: TGTGCCAGCGGTCCTGAGGAAAAACTGTTTTTT
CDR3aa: CASGPEEKLFF

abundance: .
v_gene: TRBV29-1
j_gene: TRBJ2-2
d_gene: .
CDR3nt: TGCAGCGTTGAAAACCGTCACGCCGGGGAGCTGTTTTTT
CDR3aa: CSVENRHAGELFF

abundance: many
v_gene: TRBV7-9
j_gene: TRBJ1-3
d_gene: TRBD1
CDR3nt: TGTGCCAGCAGCCCCGAGGGGGCAGTCTCTGAAAACACCATATATTTT
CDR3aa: CASSPEGAVSENTIYF